The T cell receptor beta chain described here comes from a study of shared clonotypes between healthy human individuals. Looking at the study overall: Per donor, CD8 memory used one plate, CD8 naive used two, CD4 memory used three and CD4 naive used three.

Points from the study as a whole: Incompleteness in sorted-subset sequencing, despite large depth, was shown by rarefaction.

In the source study's methods: Junction-only sequences without quality scores were provided by ImmunoSEQ, so filtering was different. Sequencing was performed with immunoSEQ multiplex PCR; in TCRdb, only in-frame clones are kept and a portion is missing. V, J and clone size reflect that table, while D and trimming were determined from the DNA. Counted here are approximately 1.4 million clones, 95% to 99% occurring once; the ten biggest clones make up around 0.47%. Points on this clone: Its antigen is not known.

This receptor was obtained from a man aged 25-40 years in good health. Sequencing was performed on naive CD4+ T cells sorted from blood. Subset indicated: CD45RA+ positively selected.

The DNA for the CDR3 is TGTGCCAGTAGAGTTTCAGGTTCAGGGAGGGGAACGCAGTATTTT. Protein product: CASRVSGSGRGTQYF. The chain couples TRBV19 to TRBJ2-3; TRBD2 agrees at 7 bases. CDR1 and CDR2 from the germline V gene are LNHDA and SQIVND (reference sequence). Trimming cost V 6 bases and J 9 bases; bases outside gene matches: 15. This CDR3 spans 15 amino acids. Combining the CDR3 with reference TRBV19 and TRBJ2-3 gives the whole variable domain DGGITQSPKYLFRKEGQNVTLSCEQNLNHDAMYWYRQDPGQGLRLIYYSQIVNDFQKGDIAEGYSVSREKKESFPLTVTSAQKNPTAFYLCASRVSGSGRGTQYFGPGTRLTVL.